This T cell receptor beta chain originates from a study of T cell responses to AZD1222 COVID-19 vaccine. Study-wide points: Just a handful of people given AZD1222 tested seropositive at baseline.

The CDR3 extends over 19 amino acids. CDR1 and CDR2 (germline): MGHRA, YSYEKL. Trimming removed 5 bases from V and 0 bases from J; junction bases left unmatched: 13. Profiling relied on immunoSEQ multiplex PCR, and the TCRdb table lists in-frame clones only, not all of them. This table has approximately 68,000 clones, approximately 88% appearing once. In regard to this clone: Its specificity is unknown.

The receptor's source is an adult in good health. V usage is TRBV4-1 and J usage is TRBJ2-1; TRBD1 aligns across 10 bases. Specimen: peripheral blood, collected on day 0 of AZD1222 vaccination. The CDR3 spells CASSNRDRGLLPSYNEQFF. For the CDR3, the DNA is TGCGCCAGCAGCAACAGGGACAGGGGCCTGCTGCCCTCCTACAATGAGCAGTTCTTC.